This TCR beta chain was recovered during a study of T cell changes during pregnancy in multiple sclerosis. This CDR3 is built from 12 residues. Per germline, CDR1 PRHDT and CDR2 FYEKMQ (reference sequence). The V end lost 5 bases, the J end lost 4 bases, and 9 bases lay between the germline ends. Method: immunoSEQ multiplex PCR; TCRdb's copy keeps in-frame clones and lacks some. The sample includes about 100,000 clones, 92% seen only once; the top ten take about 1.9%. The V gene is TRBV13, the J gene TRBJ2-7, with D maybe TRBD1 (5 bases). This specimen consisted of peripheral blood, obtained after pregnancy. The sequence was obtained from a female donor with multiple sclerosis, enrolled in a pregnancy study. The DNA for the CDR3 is TGTGCCAGCAGCAAACAGGTGTACGAGCAGTACTTC. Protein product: CASSKQVYEQYF. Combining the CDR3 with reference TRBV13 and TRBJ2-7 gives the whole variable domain AAGVIQSPRHLIKEKRETATLKCYPIPRHDTVYWYQQGPGQDPQFLISFYEKMQSDKGSIPDRFSAQQFSDYHSELNMSSLELGDSALYFCASSKQVYEQYFGPGTRLTVT.